The TCR beta chain described here comes from a study of shared clonotypes between healthy human individuals. This CDR3 contains 14 residues. The V and J ends lost 4 bases and 6 bases respectively, with 15 bases between them. As for this clone: What it binds is unknown.

The authors ran the assay at deep level. Clones were read by immunoSEQ multiplex PCR, and TCRdb kept only the in-frame ones, dropping some. The data contain a few million clones, more than 80% of them singletons. The CD4+ fraction was divided into a CD45RA+ naive subset and a CD45RA-negative memory subset. Broader study findings: A generally larger estimated richness was seen in naive subsets than in memory subsets. Clonotype sharing among donors, it was expected, would be affected by sequencing depth.

This clonotype was sampled from a man aged 18 to 30 in good health. The chain is built from TRBV6-7 and TRBJ1-2; tentatively, D is TRBD1 (6 bases). TRBV6-7 is an ORF; its function is uncertain. The sample comprised naive CD4+ T cells sorted from blood. The subset denotes: CD45RA+ positively selected. CDR3 nucleotides: TGTGCCAGCAGTTTCCACAGGGCTGTAAATGGCTACACCTTC. Translation gives CASSFHRAVNGYTF.